The 5 T cell receptor beta chains given below trace back to one sample, sequenced in a study of T-cell reconstitution after alpha-beta-depleted transplantation in children. The authors prepared the TCRbeta library with unique molecular identifiers. TCRdb recomputed calls from the PCR reads with MiXCR, one row per CDR3 protein. Altogether about 300,000 distinct CDR3 sequences are present, around 9.1% being singletons, with the ten largest covering less than 8%. Here the sequenced sample was PBMCs, taken before TCRalphabeta/CD19-depleted stem cell transplant. The receptors were sampled from a boy in the first two years of life with acute myeloid leukemia, due to receive a stem cell transplant.

This clonotype was detected only a few times. The chain joins TRBV24-1 to TRBJ2-5; either TRBD1 or TRBD2 may supply D (5 bases each). V was shortened by 9 bases and J by 7 bases, with 11 bases between the two germline ends. The germline CDR1 and CDR2 sequences are KGHDR and SFDVKD. The CDR3 has 11 residues. This chain's CDR3 is CATEEGRTQYF. In DNA form, the CDR3 reads TGTGCCACCGAAGAGGGACGGACCCAGTACTTC.

This clonotype was counted ten times or more. The V gene is TRBV12-3 or TRBV12-4, the J gene TRBJ2-7; D gene unclear. The CDR3 totals 11 residues. V shed 3 bases and J shed 5 bases, with 5 bases lying between them. CDR3 in DNA: TGTGCCAGCAGTTTGTACAACGAGCAGTACTTC. It is translated as CASSLYNEQYF.

The table lists this clonotype with many counts. This sequence joins TRBV7-6 and TRBJ2-3; the match to TRBD2 covers 14 bases. CDR1 is SGHVS, CDR2 FNYEAQ, per germline. V was pared by 5 bases and J by 8 bases, with 9 bases of the junction left unmatched. The CDR3 totals 16 residues. CDR3 nucleotides: TGTGCCAGCAGCCTACCCTTGACTAGCGGGGGGGGTACGCAGTATTTT. This codes for CASSLPLTSGGGTQYF.

The sample holds many counts of this clonotype. The CDR3 sequence is CASSPDRVNQPQHF. CDR3 DNA: TGTGCCAGCAGTCCCGACAGGGTAAACCAGCCCCAGCATTTT. V is TRBV28 and J is TRBJ1-5; TRBD1 agrees at 7 bases. The germline CDR1 and CDR2 sequences are MDHEN and SYDVKM. CDR3 length: 14 residues. V dropped 5 bases and J dropped 7; count of bases not matched to a gene: 8.

In its sample, this clonotype was seen many times. V gene TRBV12-3 or TRBV12-4 combines with J gene TRBJ1-1; D perhaps matches TRBD1 (5 bases). The V end was cut by 4 bases, the J end by 1 base, with 7 bases between. The CDR3 loop spans 13 amino acids. This CDR3 is CASSSDRNTEAFF. CDR3 nucleotide sequence: TGTGCCAGCAGTTCTGACAGGAACACTGAAGCTTTCTTT.